The 21 T cell receptor beta chains presented below share a single source sample, sequenced in a study of T cell clonality in common variable immunodeficiency. The assay was immunoSEQ multiplex PCR, and TCRdb's table has in-frame clones only and misses some. The sample lists about 52,000 clones, none appearing once, the ten largest making up 1.8%. Sequencing was done on a sample of peripheral blood mononuclear cells. The receptors derive from a person between 18 and 70 years old in good health.

This clone has at least ten counts. The sequenced fragment ends 3 residues before the CDR3 boundary, so the rest is inferred from the germline J gene. The chain is built from TRBV20-1 and TRBJ1-1; the D gene is possibly TRBD1 (6 bases). Germline loops: CDR1 DFQATT, CDR2 SNEGSKA (reference sequence). Trimming pared 3 bases from V and 5 bases from J, leaving 10 bases between. The CDR3 totals 12 residues. The sequenced part of the CDR3 DNA is TGCAGTGCTAGTCAGGGGTGGACTGAA. Protein sequence: CSASQGWTE. The whole CDR3 sequence is CSASQGWTEAFF.

This clone was found many times. The observed sequence ends 3 residues before the CDR3 terminus, with the missing tail filled in from the germline J gene. The gene calls are TRBV7-2 and TRBJ2-5, with D tentatively TRBD2 (6 bases). Germline CDR1 and CDR2: SGHTA and FQGNSA. The CDR3 has 15 residues. V was shortened by 4 bases and J by 2 bases, with 14 bases between the two germline ends. The CDR3 sequence: CASSSGGGGQETQYF. The CDR3 DNA, read in part, is TGTGCCAGCAGCTCCGGGGGTGGAGGACAAGAGACC.

The sample holds many counts of this clone. The read terminates 3 residues ahead of where the CDR3 ends, so the germline J gene completes it. The rearrangement links TRBV30 to TRBJ2-6, with D maybe TRBD1 (5 bases). CDR1 is GTSNPN, CDR2 SVGIG, per germline (reference sequence). The CDR3 is 15 residues long. Trimming removed 0 bases at V and 0 bases at J, with 6 bases between. CDR3 residues: CAWSVGVSGANVLTF. CDR3 bases read: TGTGCCTGGAGTGTAGGGGTCTCTGGGGCCAACGTC.

In this sample, this clone turned up many times. Sequencing ends 3 residues short of the CDR3 end; the germline J gene provides the rest. The chain is built from TRBV12-3 or TRBV12-4 and TRBJ2-5; possibly TRBD2 for D (5 bases). Trimming removed 5 bases at V and 1 base at J, with 11 bases between. There are 14 residues in the CDR3. The CDR3 loop reads CASSRTRGQETQYF. The sequenced CDR3 bases are TGTGCCAGCAGTCGAACCCGGGGCCAAGAGACC.

This clone was seen at least ten times. The DNA ends 3 residues before the CDR3 does, and the rest of the CDR3 is filled in from the germline J gene. V usage is TRBV28 and J usage is TRBJ2-3, with no clear D. V shed 3 bases and J shed 1 base, with 8 bases lying between them. Germline loops: CDR1 MDHEN, CDR2 SYDVKM. The CDR3 is 14 residues long. The covered CDR3 bases are TGTGCCAGCAGTTTTTTGGCGGGCACAGATACG. This translates into CASSFLAGTDT. The whole CDR3 protein is CASSFLAGTDTQYF.

This clone was counted ten times or more. Partial CDR3 DNA: TGCAGTGCACCCACAGGGAACACTGAA. Protein: CSAPTGNTE. The CDR3 in its entirety is CSAPTGNTEAFF. This chain joins TRBV20-1 and TRBJ1-1; the D gene is possibly TRBD1 (5 bases). The CDR3 end is not reached by the read, which stops 3 residues before it; the germline J gene fills it in. The CDR3 totals 12 residues. The V gene's germline CDR1 is DFQATT and CDR2 SNEGSKA (reference sequence). V was clipped by 6 bases and J by 1 base, with 9 bases between them.

In its sample, this clone was seen a few times. The observed sequence ends 3 residues before the CDR3 terminus, with the missing tail filled in from the germline J gene. The chain joins TRBV18 to TRBJ1-2; D is perhaps TRBD1 (5 bases). Germline loops: CDR1 KGHSH, CDR2 LQKENI. The CDR3 has 16 amino acids. Partial CDR3 DNA: TGTGCCAGCTCACCTATCTTGACAAGGTTGGGGCTGGAC. This translates into CASSPILTRLGLD. The entire CDR3 protein reads CASSPILTRLGLDYTF.

This clone was picked up a small number of times. The read terminates 3 residues before the CDR3 end, so the remaining end is supplied by the germline J gene. V and J are TRBV5-3 and TRBJ2-7; 10 nucleotides line up with TRBD2. TRBV5-3 is labeled an ORF, and its function is uncertain. The CDR3 sequence is 17 residues long. V lost 4 bases to trimming and J lost 2 bases; unmatched junction nucleotides: 12. The CDR3 DNA, read in part, is TGTGCCAGAAGCCCTGGAGGACTAGCGGAAGCTCCCTACGAG. It yields the protein CARSPGGLAEAPYE. From start to end, the CDR3 is CARSPGGLAEAPYEQYF.

This clone has a count of ten or more. The read terminates 3 residues ahead of where the CDR3 ends, so the germline J gene completes it. The rearrangement uses TRBV29-1 and TRBJ2-2; 9 nucleotides match TRBD1. The germline CDR1 and CDR2 sequences are SQVTM and ANQGSEA. This CDR3 has 14 residues. The chain's CDR3 is CSVQPGTGNEKLFF. The sequenced CDR3 bases are TGCAGCGTCCAACCCGGGACAGGGAATGAAAAG.

A word on this clone: From the germline J gene comes the end of the CDR3, since the read stops 3 residues before it. The genes are TRBV7-2 and TRBJ1-2; D is unresolved. CDR1 and CDR2 from the germline V gene are SGHTA and FQGNSA. The CDR3 has 14 amino acids. Trimming removed 5 bases at V and 3 bases at J, with 13 bases between. The CDR3 spells CASSPGFSHYGYTF. CDR3 DNA, as far as it was read: TGTGCCAGCAGCCCAGGTTTCAGCCACTATGGC.

This clone was detected many times. The sequenced fragment ends 3 residues before the CDR3 boundary, so the rest is inferred from the germline J gene. The chain is built from TRBV19 and TRBJ2-1; tentatively, D is TRBD2 (6 bases). This CDR3 is 17 amino acids long. The germline CDR1 and CDR2 sequences are LNHDA and SQIVND (reference sequence). Trimming took off 3 bases at V and 0 bases at J, with 15 bases between the two ends. The CDR3 protein is CASSIPGLAFSYNEQFF. CDR3 bases read: TGTGCCAGTAGTATCCCAGGGCTAGCGTTCTCCTACAATGAG. The variable domain in full, completed from reference TRBV19 and TRBJ2-1, reads DGGITQSPKYLFRKEGQNVTLSCEQNLNHDAMYWYRQDPGQGLRLIYYSQIVNDFQKGDIAEGYSVSREKKESFPLTVTSAQKNPTAFYLCASSIPGLAFSYNEQFFGPGTRLTVL.

The sample holds many counts of this clone. The CDR3 end lies 3 residues beyond the end of the read and is filled in from the germline J gene. V gene TRBV11-3 combines with J gene TRBJ2-2; no firm D call. Per germline, CDR1 SGHNT and CDR2 YENEEA. The CDR3 has 14 amino acids. Here the CDR3 reads CASSLFEAPTELFF. CDR3 DNA, as far as it was read: TGTGCCAGCAGCTTATTCGAAGCGCCTACTGAG. Based on the CDR3 plus reference TRBV11-3 and TRBJ2-2, the full variable domain is EAGVVQSPRYKIIEKKQPVAFWCNPISGHNTLYWYLQNLGQGPELLIRYENEEAVDDSQLPKDRFSAERLKGVDSTLKIQPAELGDSAVYLCASSLFEAPTELFFGEGSRLTVL.

In the case of this clone: The sequence runs out 3 residues before the end of the CDR3; the remainder is reconstructed from the germline J gene. This chain joins TRBV30 and TRBJ1-2; D is possibly TRBD1 (5 bases). The CDR3 spans 14 residues. The V gene's germline CDR1 is GTSNPN and CDR2 SVGIG (reference sequence). The CDR3 reads CAWSVIGLTDTYTF. The CDR3 bases that were read are TGTGCCTGGAGTGTAATAGGGTTGACAGATACC.

This clone was observed many times. The read terminates 3 residues before the CDR3 end, so the remaining end is supplied by the germline J gene. This sequence joins TRBV20-1 and TRBJ1-2, with no clear D. Germline V gene sequence: CDR1 DFQATT, CDR2 SNEGSKA (reference sequence). V lost 7 bases to trimming and J lost 5 bases, with 14 bases between them. This CDR3 comprises 12 residues. CDR3 DNA (partial): TGCAGTGGCGGAGGCGGGGTTTATGGC. Encoded protein: CSGGGGVYG. The entire CDR3 is CSGGGGVYGYTF.

This clone was counted many times. The sequence runs out 3 residues before the end of the CDR3; the remainder is reconstructed from the germline J gene. The chain is built from TRBV12-5 and TRBJ2-7, with 8 nucleotides matching TRBD1. CDR3 size: 13 residues. Unmatched junction bases numbered 5, after V lost 5 bases and J lost 5 bases. CDR1 and CDR2 from the germline V gene are LGHNT and FRNRAP. The sequenced part of the CDR3 DNA is TGTGCTAGTGGTCCAGGGGGCGGAAACGAG. Translation gives CASGPGGGNE. The whole CDR3 sequence reads CASGPGGGNEQYF.

This clone was seen many times. CDR3 bases read: TGCAGTGCTCTAAGACTAGCGGGGGGAAACACAGATACG. Encoded protein: CSALRLAGGNTDT. The CDR3 in full is CSALRLAGGNTDTQYF. This rearrangement joins TRBV20-1 to TRBJ2-3, with 13 bases lining up with TRBD2. The DNA ends 3 residues before the CDR3 does, and the rest of the CDR3 is filled in from the germline J gene. The CDR3 is 16 residues long. CDR1 and CDR2 from the germline V gene are DFQATT and SNEGSKA (reference sequence). V shed 5 bases, J shed 2 bases, and the junction held 7 bases outside the gene matches.

At least ten counts were recorded for this clone. The junction departs from the called germline gene at one end, perhaps through a read error. The CDR3 extends 3 residues past the end of the read, so its final part is completed from the germline J gene. The rearrangement links TRBV19 to TRBJ1-1, with no clear D. Germline V lookup: CDR1 LNHDA, CDR2 SQIVND (reference sequence). The CDR3 has 14 residues. The CDR3 sequence: CASRRLVVNTEAFF. The CDR3 bases that were read are TGTGCCAGTAGACGGTTGGTGGTGAATACTGAA.

Concerning this clone: The read terminates 3 residues ahead of where the CDR3 ends, so the germline J gene completes it. The gene calls are TRBV7-3 and TRBJ1-1; no firm D call. The germline V gene encodes CDR1 SGHTA and CDR2 FQGTGA. The length of the CDR3 is 13 residues. CDR3 loop: CASSLNSGDTAFF. CDR3 DNA, as far as it was read: TGTGCCAGCAGCTTAAATTCGGGTGATACG.

This clone was seen repeatedly, ten times or more. The read stops 3 residues short of the end of the CDR3; the missing end is completed from the germline J gene. The V and J genes are TRBV5-8 and TRBJ2-7; 8 bases agree with TRBD2. The V gene end was trimmed by 4 bases and the J gene end by 3 bases; junction bases not matched to a gene: 6. The CDR3 has 14 amino acids. Germline V gives CDR1 SGHTS, CDR2 YDEGEE. The chain's CDR3 is CASSQETSGYEQYF. CDR3 bases read: TGTGCCAGCAGCCAAGAAACTAGCGGCTACGAG.

This clone was picked up many times. The read terminates 3 residues ahead of where the CDR3 ends, so the germline J gene completes it. The chain carries TRBV29-1 and TRBJ1-5; 9 bases are a match to TRBD1. V lost 8 bases to trimming and J lost 0 bases; unmatched junction nucleotides: 5. CDR3 size: 14 residues. CDR1 SQVTM and CDR2 ANQGSEA come from the germline V gene. Incomplete CDR3 DNA: TGCAGCATACAGGGGGCGGATAGCAATCAGCCC. Translation: CSIQGADSNQP. The complete CDR3 sequence is CSIQGADSNQPQHF.

The sample holds many counts of this clone. The read ends 3 residues before the CDR3 terminus; that terminus is restored from the germline J gene. The rearrangement uses TRBV18 and TRBJ2-5; 7 nucleotides match TRBD2. V gave up 0 bases and J gave up 5 bases; unmatched junction bases: 9. Germline lookup yields CDR1 KGHSH and CDR2 LQKENI. The CDR3 consists of 16 residues. CDR3 sequence: CASSPPTARGGETQYF. The CDR3 bases that were read are TGTGCCAGCTCACCACCCACGGCTCGCGGGGGTGAGACC.